The clone carrying this T cell receptor beta chain turned up a few times. Antigen: not known. TCRdb reprocessed the 5' RACE reads with MiXCR, giving one entry per CDR3 protein. The table shows approximately 450,000 distinct CDR3 sequences, with around 20% occurring only once. These data are taken from a study of T cells after yellow fever vaccination. Whole-study results and caveats: Once the booster was given, most primary-vaccination clones reappeared, at about 96% for CD4 and more than 85% for CD8.

CDR1 and CDR2 (germline): MNHEY, SVGAGI. The CDR3 totals 16 residues. V gave up 2 bases and J gave up 7 bases; unmatched junction bases: 12. The sample was PBMCs, taken before the yellow fever booster vaccination. This receptor was obtained from a man between 18 and 29 years old who received the YFV17D yellow fever vaccine. The chain couples TRBV6-5 to TRBJ2-5, with 8 positions matching TRBD2. The CDR3 loop reads CASSYIGRGASTTQYF. CDR3 in DNA: TGTGCCAGCAGTTACATTGGGCGGGGGGCCTCAACGACCCAGTACTTC.